Listed here are 18 T cell receptor beta chains from one sample, sequenced in a study of T cell responses to AZD1222 COVID-19 vaccine. Profiling relied on immunoSEQ multiplex PCR, and the TCRdb table lists in-frame clones only, not all of them. The sample carries about 190,000 clones, approximately 90% recorded once. This specimen consisted of peripheral blood, obtained on day 0 of AZD1222 vaccination. The origin of the receptors is an adult in good health.

The V gene is TRBV7-9, the J gene TRBJ2-3; TRBD1 matches 8 bases. Germline CDR1 SEHNR, CDR2 FQNEAQ (reference sequence). The CDR3 consists of 17 residues. Trimming cost V 1 base and J 2 bases; bases outside gene matches: 8. The CDR3 loop is CASSLGVGTGHTDTQYF. CDR3 bases: TGTGCCAGCAGCTTAGGCGTAGGGACAGGTCACACAGATACGCAGTATTTT.

The J gene is TRBJ1-6, the V gene TRBV7-6; D perhaps matches TRBD1 (5 bases). The CDR3 covers 15 residues. V was clipped by 4 bases and J by 5 bases, with 12 bases between them. Germline CDR1 reads SGHVS; CDR2 reads FNYEAQ. CDR3 in DNA: TGTGCCAGCAGCTCAACCGGGACCAATAATTCACCCCTCCACTTT. This encodes CASSSTGTNNSPLHF.

The V gene is TRBV10-1, the J gene TRBJ1-2; D remains unclear. The CDR3 is made up of 15 amino acids. The germline CDR1 and CDR2 sequences are WNHNN and SYGVQD (reference sequence). Between the trimmed V and J ends, which lost 0 bases and 6 bases, there was a span of 14 bases. The CDR3 nucleotides are TGCGCCAGCAGTGAGTCGAGGCCGGTATTCGATGGCTACACCTTC. It encodes CASSESRPVFDGYTF.

The V and J genes are TRBV27 and TRBJ2-7; D is unresolved. Trimming left V 3 bases short and J 1 base short, with 16 bases between. The CDR3 spans 16 residues. Germline lookup yields CDR1 MNHEY and CDR2 SMNVEV (reference sequence). The CDR3: CASSFSFGPKSYEQYF. The DNA of the CDR3 is TGTGCCAGCAGTTTTTCTTTTGGACCGAAATCCTACGAGCAGTACTTC.

V is TRBV5-4 and J is TRBJ2-3; 8 nucleotides match TRBD2. Trimming cost V 0 bases and J 3 bases; bases outside gene matches: 9. The CDR3 totals 17 residues. In germline, CDR1 is SGHNT, CDR2 YYREEE (reference sequence). The CDR3 loop is CASSLGGLEGHTDTQYF. The CDR3 DNA is TGTGCCAGCAGCTTGGGGGGACTAGAAGGTCATACAGATACGCAGTATTTT.

The rearrangement links TRBV6-5 to TRBJ2-3; D is ambiguous. CDR3 length: 13 amino acids. The V end was cut by 6 bases, the J end by 2 bases, with 9 bases between. Germline-derived CDR1 and CDR2 are MNHEY and SVGAGI. Here the CDR3 DNA reads TGTGCCAGCAGCAGACAAGTCACAGATACGCAGTATTTT. Its translation is CASSRQVTDTQYF.

The chain combines TRBV6-5 with TRBJ1-2; a weak D match, TRBD1 (6 bases). V was clipped by 6 bases and J by 1 base, with 9 bases between them. The CDR3 covers 13 residues. Germline CDR1 MNHEY, CDR2 SVGAGI. CDR3: CASSLDSNYGYTF. The CDR3 region has the DNA TGTGCCAGCAGCTTGGACAGTAACTATGGCTACACCTTC.

The chain uses TRBV3-1 (or the pseudogene TRBV3-2) and TRBJ1-6, with D tentatively TRBD1 (5 bases). Germline V gene sequence: CDR1 LGHDT, CDR2 YNNKEL (reference sequence). CDR3 length: 14 residues. The germline V and J ends were trimmed by 3 bases and 9 bases, with 12 bases remaining between them. The CDR3 sequence: CASSQRTGGSPLHF. The CDR3 DNA is TGTGCCAGCAGCCAGAGAACAGGCGGTTCACCCCTCCACTTT.

This chain links TRBV9 with TRBJ2-7; 9 bases map to TRBD1. CDR3 length equals 15 residues. CDR1 is SGDLS, CDR2 YYNGEE, per germline. With 0 bases clipped from V and 3 bases from J, the junction kept 4 bases outside the gene matches. CDR3 DNA: TGTGCCAGCAGCGTAGCCGGGACAGGGTTCTACGAGCAGTACTTC. Protein product: CASSVAGTGFYEQYF.

The gene calls are TRBV12-3 or TRBV12-4 and TRBJ2-7, with D possibly being TRBD1 (6 bases). The V gene lost 3 bases and the J gene lost 4 bases, with 10 bases spanning the gap. The CDR3 runs 13 residues. DNA of the CDR3: TGTGCCAGCAGTTTGGGACACGGATACGAGCAGTACGTC. This gives the protein CASSLGHGYEQYV.

The rearrangement joins TRBV3-1 (or the pseudogene TRBV3-2) to TRBJ1-1; TRBD1 might be the D (6 bases). V was pared by 1 base and J by 4 bases, with 7 bases between. This CDR3 spans 13 amino acids. Germline CDR1 and CDR2: LGHDT and YNNKEL (reference sequence). CDR3: CASSQVRGTEAFF. DNA of the CDR3: TGTGCCAGCAGCCAAGTCAGGGGCACTGAAGCTTTCTTT.

The V gene is TRBV10-3, the J gene TRBJ2-7, with 8 bases that match TRBD2. The germline V gene encodes CDR1 ENHRY and CDR2 SYGVKD. With 5 bases clipped from V and 3 bases from J, the junction kept 9 bases outside the gene matches. The CDR3 consists of 15 residues. CDR3: CAISPGTRLGYEQYV. CDR3 bases: TGTGCCATCAGTCCCGGGACTAGATTAGGCTACGAGCAGTACGTC.

The chain carries TRBV7-8 and TRBJ1-5, with D tentatively TRBD1 (5 bases). The V gene's germline CDR1 is SGHVS and CDR2 FQNEAQ. CDR3 size: 13 residues. Trimming cost V 4 bases and J 7 bases, with 11 bases left between them. This chain's CDR3 is CASSSNGGQPQHF. The CDR3 nucleotides are TGTGCCAGCAGCTCTAATGGGGGGCAGCCCCAGCATTTT.

This clone has only one observation. J is TRBJ2-3 and V is TRBV7-6, with D uncertain. Per germline, CDR1 SGHVS and CDR2 FNYEAQ. Trimming took off 0 bases at V and 4 bases at J, with 5 bases between the two ends. The CDR3 is made up of 13 amino acids. The chain's CDR3 is CASSLALSDTQYF. For the CDR3, the DNA is TGTGCCAGCAGCTTAGCCCTATCAGATACGCAGTATTTT.

The chain carries TRBV19 and TRBJ1-4; D is ambiguous. The germline V gene has CDR1 LNHDA and CDR2 SQIVND (reference sequence). This CDR3 is 15 amino acids long. Trimming took 5 bases from V and 4 from J, leaving 14 bases between them. CDR3 nucleotides: TGTGCCAGTAGTGATGAACACGGGTATAATGAAAAACTGTTTTTT. It codes for CASSDEHGYNEKLFF. The complete variable domain, with remaining parts taken from reference TRBV19 and TRBJ1-4, reads DGGITQSPKYLFRKEGQNVTLSCEQNLNHDAMYWYRQDPGQGLRLIYYSQIVNDFQKGDIAEGYSVSREKKESFPLTVTSAQKNPTAFYLCASSDEHGYNEKLFFGSGTQLSVL.

This chain connects TRBV5-8 to TRBJ2-7; 8 bases map to TRBD1. The V gene's germline CDR1 is SGHTS and CDR2 YDEGEE. V was pared by 4 bases and J by 1 base, with 7 bases of the junction left unmatched. The CDR3 runs 15 residues. DNA for the CDR3: TGTGCCAGCAGCAGCGCGCAGGGGGCTTCCTACGAGCAGTACGTC. Translated: CASSSAQGASYEQYV.

This chain connects TRBV5-1 to TRBJ1-6, with D tentatively TRBD1 (6 bases). Germline assignment: CDR1 SGHRS and CDR2 YFSETQ. This CDR3 contains 15 residues. Trimming shortened V by 1 base and J by 7 bases, and 12 bases separated the two germline ends. The CDR3 spells CASSLQGIDNSPLHF. The CDR3 DNA reads TGCGCCAGCAGCTTGCAGGGGATAGACAATTCACCCCTCCACTTT.

The rearrangement links TRBV6-5 to TRBJ1-2, with a weak D call TRBD1 (6 bases). Germline V lookup: CDR1 MNHEY, CDR2 SVGAGI. The V end was cut by 4 bases, the J end by 5 bases, with 20 bases between. This CDR3 contains 16 residues. For the CDR3, the DNA is TGTGCCAGCAGTTCGCAGCTCGAAGAGGGGGGATATGGCTACACCTTC. It is translated as CASSSQLEEGGYGYTF.